This entry lists 13 T cell receptor beta chains sequenced from one sample in a study of cytomegalovirus exposure and HLA in healthy donors. 13 Jbeta primers and 60 Vbeta primers were used for the PCR. The repertoire was sequenced with immunoSEQ multiplex PCR; TCRdb's copy has only in-frame clones and lacks some. The table has approximately 100,000 clones, over 9.5% seen once. The sample consisted of PBMCs. These receptors were taken from a middle-aged man in good health and CMV-seropositive.

V usage is TRBV7-9 and J usage is TRBJ2-4, with 12 bases aligning to TRBD2. Looked up from germline, CDR1 is SEHNR and CDR2 is FQNEAQ (reference sequence). After removal of 1 base from V and 8 bases from J, the junction contained 3 bases not matched to a gene. This CDR3 is built from 15 residues. The CDR3 region has the DNA TGTGCCAGCAGCTTAGACCCTAGCGGGAGGGACATTCAGTACTTC. Encoded protein: CASSLDPSGRDIQYF.

CDR3 protein: CASSLRQGDEKLFF. Here the CDR3 DNA reads TGTGCCAGCAGCTTAAGACAGGGCGATGAAAAACTGTTTTTT. The rearrangement joins TRBV7-8 to TRBJ1-4; 7 nucleotides match TRBD1. The CDR3 runs 14 residues. CDR1 and CDR2 (germline): SGHVS, FQNEAQ. V lost 2 bases to trimming and J lost 6 bases; unmatched junction nucleotides: 3.

CDR3 coding DNA: TGTGCCAGCAGCTTAGCGGAGGTCACCGGGGAGCTGTTTTTT. Its translation is CASSLAEVTGELFF. The J gene is TRBJ2-2, the V gene TRBV7-2, with D tentatively TRBD2 (5 bases). V was cut by 0 bases and J by 4 bases, with 6 bases left in between. Germline V gene sequence: CDR1 SGHTA, CDR2 FQGNSA. CDR3 length: 14 amino acids.

V gene TRBV2 combines with J gene TRBJ1-4; 9 bases line up with TRBD1. With 4 bases clipped from V and 5 bases from J, the junction kept 5 bases outside the gene matches. The germline gives CDR1 SNHLY, CDR2 FYNNEI. This CDR3 spans 15 amino acids. CDR3 DNA sequence: TGTGCCAGCAGTGGGACAGGGGCCATAAATGAAAAACTGTTTTTT. It specifies CASSGTGAINEKLFF. Complete variable domain (other parts from reference TRBV2 and TRBJ1-4): EPEVTQTPSHQVTQMGQEVILRCVPISNHLYFYWYRQILGQKVEFLVSFYNNEISEKSEIFDDQFSVERPDGSNFTLKIRSTKLEDSAMYFCASSGTGAINEKLFFGSGTQLSVL.

This chain uses TRBV27 with TRBJ2-1; TRBD2 aligns across 11 bases. Germline V CDR1 and CDR2: MNHEY, SMNVEV (reference sequence). This CDR3 comprises 19 residues. V was clipped by 6 bases and J by 4 bases; unmatched bases: 17. CDR3 coding DNA: TGTGCCAGCAGGAATACTAGCGGGAGAGAGGGGGGGGTTTACAATGAGCAGTTCTTC. It is translated as CASRNTSGREGGVYNEQFF.

This clone was detected a few times. The rearrangement uses TRBV9 and TRBJ1-1; possible D gene TRBD1, 6 bases. Germline V gives CDR1 SGDLS, CDR2 YYNGEE. CDR3 length: 14 amino acids. Trimming left V 3 bases short and J 4 bases short, with 13 bases between. CDR3 nucleotides: TGTGCCAGCAGCGCCTGGGACACAACCACTGAAGCTTTCTTT. Amino acids: CASSAWDTTTEAFF.

The chain couples TRBV6-1 to TRBJ2-3, with 7 bases identical to TRBD2. The CDR3 spans 13 residues. Trimming cost V 4 bases and J 5 bases; bases outside gene matches: 3. Germline V lookup: CDR1 MNHNS, CDR2 SASEGT. CDR3 in amino acids: CASSGGGGDTQYF. The CDR3 DNA reads as TGTGCCAGCAGTGGGGGGGGAGGAGATACGCAGTATTTT.

The genes are TRBV25-1 and TRBJ2-7; 8 bases line up with TRBD2. The CDR3 runs 16 residues. The germline V gene has CDR1 MGHDK and CDR2 SYGVNS. V lost 3 bases to trimming and J lost 0 bases; unmatched junction nucleotides: 7. Written as DNA, the CDR3 is TGTGCCAGCAGTGACCCAGGAGCGGGAGACTCCTACGAGCAGTACTTC. Protein product: CASSDPGAGDSYEQYF.

The V call is TRBV19, the J call TRBJ1-2; D perhaps matches TRBD1 (6 bases). Trimming cost V 6 bases and J 3 bases, with 14 bases left between them. The CDR3 spans 14 residues. Germline lookup yields CDR1 LNHDA and CDR2 SQIVND (reference sequence). CDR3 amino acids: CASRQEDRHYGYTF. The CDR3 DNA sequence: TGTGCCAGTAGGCAAGAGGACAGACACTATGGCTACACCTTC.

The rearrangement uses TRBV7-6 and TRBJ2-1, with 9 bases that match TRBD2. V gave up 5 bases and J gave up 6 bases; unmatched junction bases: 5. The CDR3 extends over 14 amino acids. From germline, CDR1 is SGHVS and CDR2 FNYEAQ. CDR3 amino acids: CASSTASGANEQFF. The CDR3 DNA is TGTGCCAGCAGCACAGCTAGCGGGGCCAATGAGCAGTTCTTC.

This clone was seen only a few times. This chain links TRBV6-6 with TRBJ2-1; D is uncertain. This CDR3 comprises 16 residues. Trimming pared 6 bases from V and 5 bases from J, leaving 20 bases between. Germline CDR1 is MNHNY and CDR2 is SVGAGI (reference sequence). The CDR3, as DNA: TGTGCCAGCAGAGGATCCGGAGTGCACCATAACAATGAGCAGTTCTTC. It specifies CASRGSGVHHNNEQFF.

The chain is built from TRBV27 and TRBJ2-1; 10 positions agree with TRBD2. V dropped 6 bases and J dropped 3; count of bases not matched to a gene: 8. Germline V CDR1 and CDR2: MNHEY, SMNVEV (reference sequence). The CDR3 loop spans 16 amino acids. DNA of the CDR3: TGTGCCAGCAGAAGTGGACTAGCGGTTTACTACAATGAGCAGTTCTTC. Translated: CASRSGLAVYYNEQFF.

The chain is built from TRBV12-5 and TRBJ2-1; TRBD1 aligns across 8 bases. J gave up 4 bases and V 6 bases, and 5 bases lay outside the gene matches. From germline, CDR1 is LGHNT and CDR2 FRNRAP. The CDR3 is made up of 14 amino acids. CDR3 nucleotide sequence: TGTGCTAGTGGGGGACAGGCAACGTACAATGAGCAGTTCTTC. Translated: CASGGQATYNEQFF.